This TCR beta chain was retrieved from a study of monozygotic twins with inflammatory bowel disease. cDNA was made in eight separate reactions per sample. TCRdb reworked the 5' RACE reads into one entry per CDR3 protein, no DNA. Here the sample table reports about 450,000 distinct CDR3 sequences. Germline loops: CDR1 SGHRS, CDR2 YFSETQ. The CDR3 has 16 amino acids. J is TRBJ1-6 and V is TRBV5-1; the D gene TCRdb calls, TRBD1, cannot be checked with no DNA. This clonotype was obtained from a human donor with ulcerative colitis or Crohn's disease, or a healthy co-twin of an affected twin (not recorded which). Sequenced input: blood. The CDR3 loop is CASSYDLDRIRSPLHF. Based on the CDR3 plus reference TRBV5-1 and TRBJ1-6, the full variable domain is KAGVTQTPRYLIKTRGQQVTLSCSPISGHRSVSWYQQTPGQGLQFLFEYFSETQRNKGNFPGRFSGRQFSNSRSEMNVSTLELGDSALYLCASSYDLDRIRSPLHFGNGTRLTVT.